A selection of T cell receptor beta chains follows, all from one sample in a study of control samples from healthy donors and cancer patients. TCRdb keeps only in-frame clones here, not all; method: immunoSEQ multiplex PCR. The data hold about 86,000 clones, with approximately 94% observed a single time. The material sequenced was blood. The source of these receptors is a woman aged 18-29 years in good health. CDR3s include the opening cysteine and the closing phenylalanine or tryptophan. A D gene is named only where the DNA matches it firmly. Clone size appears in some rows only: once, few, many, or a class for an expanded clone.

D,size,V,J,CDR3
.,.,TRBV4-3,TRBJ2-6,CASSQADSGANVLTF
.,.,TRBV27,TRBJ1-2,CASSFRRGVEGYTF
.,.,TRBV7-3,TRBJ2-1,CASSLNSAISYNEQFF
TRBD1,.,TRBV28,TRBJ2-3,CASSLDREADTQYF
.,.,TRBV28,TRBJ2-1,CASSSPNEQFF
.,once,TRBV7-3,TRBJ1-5,CASSLTRNQPQHF
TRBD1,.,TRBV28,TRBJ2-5,CASSFFGDREETQYF
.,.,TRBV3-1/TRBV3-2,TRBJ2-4,CASSRVVGALAKNIQYF
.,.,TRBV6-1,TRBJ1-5,CASSGAGSKIGNQPQHF
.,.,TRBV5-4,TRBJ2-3,CASSRGRLTTDTQYF
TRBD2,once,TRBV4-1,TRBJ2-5,CASSQPTSGQETQYF
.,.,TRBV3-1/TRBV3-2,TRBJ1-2,CASSPLGADGYTF
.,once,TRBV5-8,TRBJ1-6,CASSSNTANSPLHF
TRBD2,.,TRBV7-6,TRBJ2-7,CASSKGLAGVNEQYF
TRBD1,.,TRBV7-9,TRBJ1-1,CASSLQGEGNTEAFF
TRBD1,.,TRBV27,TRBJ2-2,CASSPGGFTGELFF
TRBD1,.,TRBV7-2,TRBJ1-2,CASSLGTGFYGYTF
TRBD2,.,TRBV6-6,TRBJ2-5,CASQPGGGGETQYF
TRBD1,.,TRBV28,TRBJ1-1,CASSLTRGRTEAFF
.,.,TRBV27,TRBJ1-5,CASSLGSNQPQHF
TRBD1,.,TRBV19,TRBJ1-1,CATTIGTGNTEAFF
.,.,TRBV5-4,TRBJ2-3,CASSIEGGTDTQYF
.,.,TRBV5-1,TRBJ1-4,CASSADVSPGNEKLFF
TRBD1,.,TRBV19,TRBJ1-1,CASSVGTGGNTEAFF
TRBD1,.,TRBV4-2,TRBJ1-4,CASSQDEAGGGYEKLFF
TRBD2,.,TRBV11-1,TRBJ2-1,CASSLVAGWFDEQFF
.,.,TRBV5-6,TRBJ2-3,CASSPSPSADTQYF